Listed below are T cell receptor beta chains from one sample, sequenced in a study of blood T cell repertoires in COVID-19. Here immunoSEQ multiplex PCR was the method, and the copy in TCRdb shows in-frame clones only, minus some. The sample consists of roughly 88,000 clones, 65% to 85% of them appearing once. The sample comprised peripheral blood. The receptors stem from a woman older than 75 with acute or convalescent COVID-19. Both conserved end residues are part of each CDR3. Fields, in order: V gene, CDR3 length, D gene, J gene, clone size, CDR3 DNA, CDR3 protein. The D gene is left open where the match is weak. Where a row states a size, it is once, few, many or the class of an expanded clone; other rows omit it.

TRBV28	15	-	TRBJ1-5	-	TGTGCCAGCATGAAAGGGGGGGTTCGTAATCAGCCCCAGCATTTT	CASMKGGVRNQPQHF
TRBV18	12	-	TRBJ2-7	-	TGTGCCAGCTCTCCCAGCTCCTACGAGCAGTACTTC	CASSPSSYEQYF
TRBV7-9	17	TRBD1	TRBJ2-2	-	TGTGCCAGCAGCCCCCCATTGGGGACAGGGGTGCCCGGGGAGCTGTTTTTT	CASSPPLGTGVPGELFF
TRBV19	16	TRBD1	TRBJ2-2	-	TGTGCCAGTAGTATTGGACAGGGGGGGAGCACCGGGGAGCTGTTTTTT	CASSIGQGGSTGELFF
TRBV6-5	13	-	TRBJ1-2	-	TGTGCCAGCAGTCCCCAGGCCGGCTATGGCTACACCTTC	CASSPQAGYGYTF
TRBV2	15	TRBD1	TRBJ1-4	-	TGTGCCAGCAGCATGTTAGACAGGGGGGGTGAAAAACTGTTTTTT	CASSMLDRGGEKLFF
TRBV2	14	-	TRBJ1-5	-	TGTGCCAGCAGTGTGAACAGGGGCAATCAGCCCCAGCATTTT	CASSVNRGNQPQHF
TRBV19	15	-	TRBJ1-1	once	TGTGCCAGTAGGCTCGGCAGGACGGGGGGCACTGAAGCTTTCTTT	CASRLGRTGGTEAFF
TRBV28	13	-	TRBJ2-7	-	TGTGCCAGCGGCCCGGGACGCGGGAACGAGCAGTACTTC	CASGPGRGNEQYF
TRBV7-3	16	-	TRBJ2-1	-	TGTGCCAGCAGCTTGAGCAGGGCATTTACCCGGAATGAGCAGTTCTTC	CASSLSRAFTRNEQFF
TRBV30	15	-	TRBJ2-2	-	TGTGCCTGGAGTGCCCGCACTGGCGGCACCGGGGAGCTGTTTTTT	CAWSARTGGTGELFF
TRBV5-7	17	-	TRBJ2-3	-	TGTGCCAGCAGCGAAGCCACTTGTGCCCGTAGCACAGATACGCAGTATTTT	CASSEATCARSTDTQYF
TRBV18	14	-	TRBJ2-3	-	TGTGCCAGCTCAACTACTATTAGCACAGATACGCAGTATTTT	CASSTTISTDTQYF
TRBV6-6	15	TRBD1	TRBJ2-7	-	TGTGCCAGCGTTCAAGACAGGGCCGCCTTCTACGAGCAGTACTTC	CASVQDRAAFYEQYF
TRBV27	15	-	TRBJ1-2	once	TGTGCCAGCAGTTTATCGGTGGCAGGGCGCTATGGCTACACCTTC	CASSLSVAGRYGYTF
TRBV10-2	11	-	TRBJ2-7	-	TGCGCCAGCAGTGAGGGTAGCGAGCAGTACTTC	CASSEGSEQYF
TRBV7-3	14	TRBD1	TRBJ2-1	-	TGTGCCAGCAAGCCCCCAGGACAGGGTAATGAGCAGTTCTTC	CASKPPGQGNEQFF
TRBV4-1	17	-	TRBJ2-1	-	TGCGCCAGCAGCCAAGAATCTCCTAGTTTATGGATAAATGAGCAGTTCTTC	CASSQESPSLWINEQFF
TRBV19	13	TRBD2	TRBJ2-1	-	TGTGCCAGGCCGGGGGGGGTCTACAATGAGCAGTTCTTC	CARPGGVYNEQFF
TRBV30	15	-	TRBJ1-6	-	TGTGCCTGGATTGGTTCACTCTCCTATAATTCACCCCTCCACTTT	CAWIGSLSYNSPLHF
TRBV28	13	-	TRBJ1-2	-	TGTGCCAGCAGTTTGCCAGGGTCCTATGGCTACACCTTC	CASSLPGSYGYTF
TRBV11-2	16	TRBD1	TRBJ2-3	-	TGTGCCAGCAGCTTAGATAGGGGACAGGGGGGAGATACGCAGTATTTT	CASSLDRGQGGDTQYF
TRBV11-2	14	-	TRBJ1-2	-	TGTGCCAGCAGCTTCGGTCTAACTAACTATGGCTACACCTTC	CASSFGLTNYGYTF
TRBV11-3	14	TRBD1	TRBJ2-1	few	TGTGCCAGCAGCTTTGGCGACAGGGACAATGAGCAGTTCTTC	CASSFGDRDNEQFF
TRBV19	17	TRBD1	TRBJ1-5	few	TGTGCCAGTAGTACAAGGCGTGACAGGGGGCAAAATCAGCCCCAGCATTTT	CASSTRRDRGQNQPQHF
TRBV5-1	16	-	TRBJ2-2	-	TGCGCCAGCAGCCCACAACCGGGGGGCTACACCGGGGAGCTGTTTTTT	CASSPQPGGYTGELFF
TRBV7-9	16	TRBD1	TRBJ2-7	-	TGTGCCAGCAGCTCCACCTCCGGGACAGGGTACAACGAGCAGTACTTC	CASSSTSGTGYNEQYF
TRBV30	15	TRBD1	TRBJ1-2	-	TGTGCCCGGAGTGGAAGACAGGGGAGGGTCTATGGCTACACCTTC	CARSGRQGRVYGYTF
TRBV15	15	-	TRBJ2-1	-	TGTGCCACAAGACAAGACGCCCTCTCCTACAATGAGCAGTTCTTC	CATRQDALSYNEQFF
TRBV12-5	15	-	TRBJ1-1	-	TGTGCTAGTGGTTTGGTGAGCGGAATGAACACTGAAGCTTTCTTT	CASGLVSGMNTEAFF
TRBV27	14	-	TRBJ2-3	once	TGTGCCAGCAGTTTGGGGGCGGGTTCCGATACGCAGTATTTT	CASSLGAGSDTQYF
TRBV11-2	13	TRBD1	TRBJ1-2	-	TGTGCCAGCAGCAGACAGGGGGCGAAAGGCTACACCTTC	CASSRQGAKGYTF
TRBV28	16	-	TRBJ2-7	-	TGTGCCAGCAGTCCCTCAGGAGGTAATCCACCCTACGAGCAGTACTTC	CASSPSGGNPPYEQYF
TRBV18	16	-	TRBJ1-6	-	TGTGCCAGCTCACCTGGGGGGGGACAAGGAGATTCACCCCTCCACTTT	CASSPGGGQGDSPLHF
TRBV5-4	15	-	TRBJ1-1	-	TGTGCCAGCAGCTTGGGGCAGGTCGTTAAAGGTGAAGCTTTCTTT	CASSLGQVVKGEAFF
TRBV9	16	-	TRBJ1-1	-	TGTGCCAGCAGCGTAAGCATGGGGCAGGGCGAAACTGAAGCTTTCTTT	CASSVSMGQGETEAFF
TRBV6-5	14	TRBD1	TRBJ2-1	-	TGTGCCAGCAGTTCGACAGGGGGCAGATATGAGCAGTTCTTC	CASSSTGGRYEQFF
TRBV24-1	15	TRBD1	TRBJ1-2	-	TGTGCCACCAGTGACCCCCGGGACAGGTGGAGCGGCTACACCTTC	CATSDPRDRWSGYTF
TRBV28	15	-	TRBJ1-1	-	TGTGCCAGCCGGACTCTTCAACTCGGGAACACTGAAGCTTTCTTT	CASRTLQLGNTEAFF
TRBV9	17	TRBD1	TRBJ1-1	-	TGTGCCAGCAGCGCCCGGGACAGGGGGTTCACGAACACTGAAGCTTTCTTT	CASSARDRGFTNTEAFF
TRBV3-1/TRBV3-2	16	TRBD1	TRBJ1-1	-	TGTGCCAGCAGCGCCCAGACTGGGACAGGGACCGCGCAAGCTTTCTTT	CASSAQTGTGTAQAFF
TRBV6-1	15	-	TRBJ2-1	-	TGTGCCAGCAGTGAAGCACTCTTCGGAGGCCATGAGCAGTTCTTC	CASSEALFGGHEQFF